This T cell receptor (beta chain) was retrieved from a study of CD8 T cells in Susac syndrome. Study-wide background: Treatment status at blood draw for the Susac syndrome patients was therapy-naive, corticosteroids, or intravenous immunoglobulin alone. Regarding the study as a whole: Maximal CD8+ clonal expansion in Susac was observed within TEMRA cells and among active patients. In total CD8+ repertoires, 15 to 20 Susac-specific public clones were found, and a few in CD8+ TEMRA repertoires.

In contrast to the negatively isolated CD8+ and CD4+ T cells, TEMRA cells were FACS-enriched. A quantity of about 0.5 to 1 ug RNA underwent reverse transcription using random hexamers. TCRdb recomputed calls from the immunoSEQ multiplex PCR reads with MiXCR, one row per CDR3 protein. The sample records nearly 110,000 distinct CDR3 sequences, around 94% being singletons. This clonotype was seen only once. As yet, its antigen is unknown. The sequenced sample consisted of CD8+ T cells from PBMCs. This receptor was taken from a human donor with Susac syndrome.

CDR3 residues: CASSSFDSGNTIYF. DNA of the CDR3: TGTGCCAGCAGTTCCTTTGACTCTGGAAACACCATATATTTT. The chain links TRBV5-4 to TRBJ1-3; no definite D call. V was cut by 5 bases and J by 0 bases, with 9 bases left in between. Germline CDR1 reads SGHNT; CDR2 reads YYREEE (reference sequence). This CDR3 contains 14 residues.